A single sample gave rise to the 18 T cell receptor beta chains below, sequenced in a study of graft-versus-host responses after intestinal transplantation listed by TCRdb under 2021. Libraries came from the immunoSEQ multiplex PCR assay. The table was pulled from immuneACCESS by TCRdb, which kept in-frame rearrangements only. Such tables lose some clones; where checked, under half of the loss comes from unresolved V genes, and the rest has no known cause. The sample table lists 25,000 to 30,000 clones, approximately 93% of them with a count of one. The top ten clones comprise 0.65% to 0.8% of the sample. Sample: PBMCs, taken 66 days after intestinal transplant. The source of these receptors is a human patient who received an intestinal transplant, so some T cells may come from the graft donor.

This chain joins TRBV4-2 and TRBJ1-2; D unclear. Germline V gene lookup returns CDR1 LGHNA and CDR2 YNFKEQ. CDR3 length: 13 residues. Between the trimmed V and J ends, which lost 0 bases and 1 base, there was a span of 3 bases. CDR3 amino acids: CASSQELNYGYTF. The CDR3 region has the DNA TGTGCCAGCAGCCAAGAACTTAACTATGGCTACACCTTC.

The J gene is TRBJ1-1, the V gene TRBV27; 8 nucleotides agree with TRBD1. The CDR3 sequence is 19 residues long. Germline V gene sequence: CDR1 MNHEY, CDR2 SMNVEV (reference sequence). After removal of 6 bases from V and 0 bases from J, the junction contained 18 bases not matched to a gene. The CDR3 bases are TGTGCCAGCAGACCCCCCTTACAGGAGACAGGGGCTTTGAACACTGAAGCTTTCTTT. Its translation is CASRPPLQETGALNTEAFF.

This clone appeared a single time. The DNA of the CDR3 is TGTGCCTGGAGTTGGGACAGGGATGGCTACACCTTC. It codes for CAWSWDRDGYTF. The chain employs TRBV30 and TRBJ1-2, with 9 bases lining up with TRBD1. The CDR3 extends over 12 amino acids. The V gene's germline CDR1 is GTSNPN and CDR2 SVGIG (reference sequence). The junction had 1 base not matched to a gene; V was cut back by 2 bases and J by 6 bases.

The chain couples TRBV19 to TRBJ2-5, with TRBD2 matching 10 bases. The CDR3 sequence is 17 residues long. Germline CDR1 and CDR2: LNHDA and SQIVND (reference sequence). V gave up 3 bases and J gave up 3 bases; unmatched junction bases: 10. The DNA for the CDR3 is TGTGCCAGTAGTATGAGCCACACCGGGACTAGCGAAGAGACCCAGTACTTC. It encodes CASSMSHTGTSEETQYF. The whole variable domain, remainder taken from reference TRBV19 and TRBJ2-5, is DGGITQSPKYLFRKEGQNVTLSCEQNLNHDAMYWYRQDPGQGLRLIYYSQIVNDFQKGDIAEGYSVSREKKESFPLTVTSAQKNPTAFYLCASSMSHTGTSEETQYFGPGTRLLVL.

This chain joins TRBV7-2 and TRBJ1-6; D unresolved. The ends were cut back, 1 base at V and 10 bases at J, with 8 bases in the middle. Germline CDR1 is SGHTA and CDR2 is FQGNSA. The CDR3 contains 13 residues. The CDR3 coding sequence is TGTGCCAGCAGCTTAGACAGTAGCTCACCCCTCCACTTT. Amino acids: CASSLDSSSPLHF.

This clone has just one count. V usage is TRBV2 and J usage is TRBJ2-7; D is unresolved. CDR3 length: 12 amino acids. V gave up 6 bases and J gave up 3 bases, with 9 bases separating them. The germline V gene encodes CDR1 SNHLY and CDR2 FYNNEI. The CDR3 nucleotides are TGTGCCAGCAGGCTAGGATTCTACGAGCAGTACTTC. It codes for CASRLGFYEQYF.

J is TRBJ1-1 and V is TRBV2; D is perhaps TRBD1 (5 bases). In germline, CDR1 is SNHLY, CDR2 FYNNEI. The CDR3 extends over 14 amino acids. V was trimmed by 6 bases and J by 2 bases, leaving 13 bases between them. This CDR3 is CASSQGQINTEAFF. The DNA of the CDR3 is TGTGCCAGCAGCCAAGGACAAATAAACACTGAAGCTTTCTTT.

CDR3 sequence: CASSLFTIGQFHEQYF. The CDR3 bases are TGTGCCAGCAGTTTATTCACAATCGGACAGTTCCACGAGCAGTACTTC. This sequence joins TRBV28 and TRBJ2-7, with D possibly TRBD1 on 6 matching bases. Per the germline V gene, CDR1 is MDHEN and CDR2 is SYDVKM. V lost 1 base and J 5 bases, leaving 18 bases between the germline ends. This CDR3 has 16 amino acids.

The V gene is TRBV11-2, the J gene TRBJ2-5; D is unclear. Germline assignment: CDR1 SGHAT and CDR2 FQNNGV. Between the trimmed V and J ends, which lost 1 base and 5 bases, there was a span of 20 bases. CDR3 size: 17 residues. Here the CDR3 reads CASSLVGPVGPRETQYF. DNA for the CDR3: TGTGCCAGCAGCTTAGTGGGTCCGGTGGGTCCGCGGGAGACCCAGTACTTC.

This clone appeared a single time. DNA for the CDR3: TGTGCCAGCAGTTTACTAGCGGGACGGTCGACGGGCGAGCAGTACTTC. It yields the protein CASSLLAGRSTGEQYF. The V gene is TRBV28, the J gene TRBJ2-7; TRBD2 aligns across 9 bases. There are 16 residues in the CDR3. After removal of 2 bases from V and 6 bases from J, the junction contained 11 bases not matched to a gene. Germline V lookup: CDR1 MDHEN, CDR2 SYDVKM.

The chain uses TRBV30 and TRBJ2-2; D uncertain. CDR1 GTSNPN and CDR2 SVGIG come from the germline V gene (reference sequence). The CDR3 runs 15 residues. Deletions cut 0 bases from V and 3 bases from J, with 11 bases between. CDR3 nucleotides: TGTGCCTGGAGTGTATTACGTTTCGACACCGGGGAGCTGTTTTTT. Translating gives CAWSVLRFDTGELFF.

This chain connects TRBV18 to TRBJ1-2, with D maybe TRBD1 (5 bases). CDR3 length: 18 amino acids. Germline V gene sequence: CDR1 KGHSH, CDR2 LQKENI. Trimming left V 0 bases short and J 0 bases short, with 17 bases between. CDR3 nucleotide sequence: TGTGCCAGCTCACCACCCGTCTGGGGCCCTTCCTCTAACTATGGCTACACCTTC. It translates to CASSPPVWGPSSNYGYTF.

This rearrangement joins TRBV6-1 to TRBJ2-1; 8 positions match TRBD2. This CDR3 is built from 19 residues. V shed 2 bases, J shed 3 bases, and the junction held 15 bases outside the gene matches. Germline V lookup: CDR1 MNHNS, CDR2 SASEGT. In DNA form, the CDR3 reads TGTGCCAGCAGTGAAACGGACATAGCGGGACCCACCCTCTACAATGAGCAGTTCTTC. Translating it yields CASSETDIAGPTLYNEQFF.

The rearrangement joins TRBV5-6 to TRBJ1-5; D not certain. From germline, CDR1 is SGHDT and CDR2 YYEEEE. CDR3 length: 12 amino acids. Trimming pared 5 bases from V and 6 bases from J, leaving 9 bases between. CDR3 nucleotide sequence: TGTGCCAGCAGTTTTGGGTCTCAGCCCCAGCATTTT. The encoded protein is CASSFGSQPQHF.

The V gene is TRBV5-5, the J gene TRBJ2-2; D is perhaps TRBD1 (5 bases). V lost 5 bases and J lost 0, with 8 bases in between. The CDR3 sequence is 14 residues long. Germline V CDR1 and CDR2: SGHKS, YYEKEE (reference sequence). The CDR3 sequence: CASSDSSNTGELFF. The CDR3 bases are TGTGCCAGCAGTGACAGTTCGAACACCGGGGAGCTGTTTTTT. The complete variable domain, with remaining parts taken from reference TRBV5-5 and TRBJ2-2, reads DAGVTQSPTHLIKTRGQQVTLRCSPISGHKSVSWYQQVLGQGPQFIFQYYEKEERGRGNFPDRFSARQFPNYSSELNVNALLLGDSALYLCASSDSSNTGELFFGEGSRLTVL.

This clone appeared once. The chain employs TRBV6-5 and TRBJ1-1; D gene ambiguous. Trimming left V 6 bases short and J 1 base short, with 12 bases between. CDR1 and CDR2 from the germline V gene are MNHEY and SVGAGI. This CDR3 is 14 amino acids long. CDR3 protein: CASRPWNTNTEAFF. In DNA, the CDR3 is TGTGCCAGCAGGCCTTGGAATACGAACACTGAAGCTTTCTTT.

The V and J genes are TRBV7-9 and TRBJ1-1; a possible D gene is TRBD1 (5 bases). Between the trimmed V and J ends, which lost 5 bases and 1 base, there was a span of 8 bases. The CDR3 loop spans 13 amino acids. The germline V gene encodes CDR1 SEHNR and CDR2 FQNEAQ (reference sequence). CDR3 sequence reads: CASSPGPNTEAFF. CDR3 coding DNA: TGTGCCAGCAGCCCGGGACCGAACACTGAAGCTTTCTTT.

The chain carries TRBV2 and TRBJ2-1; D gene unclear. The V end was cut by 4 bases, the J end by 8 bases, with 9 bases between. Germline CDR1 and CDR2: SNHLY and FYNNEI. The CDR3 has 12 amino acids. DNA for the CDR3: TGTGCCAGCAGTGGTCAGGATTATGAGCAGTTCTTC. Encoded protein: CASSGQDYEQFF. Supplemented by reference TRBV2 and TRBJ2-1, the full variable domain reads EPEVTQTPSHQVTQMGQEVILRCVPISNHLYFYWYRQILGQKVEFLVSFYNNEISEKSEIFDDQFSVERPDGSNFTLKIRSTKLEDSAMYFCASSGQDYEQFFGPGTRLTVL.